This T cell receptor (beta chain) derives from a study of cytomegalovirus exposure and HLA in healthy donors (dated by TCRdb to about 2017). With regard to the full study: An earlier analysis of 587 of the donors reported about 260 Gb of sequence data and 95 million to 120 million unique TCR beta sequences obtained from some 200 million T cells. The number of donors typed differed by locus, with about 629-640 for A, B, C, DRB1 and DQB1, roughly 550 for DQA1, 600 to 610 for DPA1, and roughly 450 for DPB1. Using immunosequencing, the study profiled T cell repertoires from 640 or so subjects and related those repertoires to cytomegalovirus serostatus. In a later genetic analysis, genome-wide SNP genotypes for about three fifths of the roughly 670 donors were used, and that subset was treated as a discovery cohort. An earlier analysis of 450 to 750 of the donors used high-throughput TCR beta sequencing to judge whether each TCR beta V gene segment behaved as functional or pseudogenic. Rather than using new phenotypic data, the later analysis identified candidate immune exposures from TCR beta sequences and from how often those sequences occurred across donors. All discovery cohort repertoires had been generated using a single sequencing platform. To predict cytomegalovirus infection status, the study brought together high-throughput TCR immunosequencing, statistical association of individual TCRs with disease status, and machine learning. HLA typing covered class I and class II loci at four-digit resolution. Among 398 genotyped donors of the cohort, an average of around 250,000 unique TCR beta nucleotide sequences was sequenced per donor, of which 15% to 20% were non-productive. Roughly 5 DR-DQ haplotypes were handled as single units for association and clustering, since linkage in the cohort was strong. An early release covering approximately 600 HLA-typed donors comprised approximately 290 gigabases of sequencing data and roughly 86 million unique TCR sequences. Of the 350 to 450 genotyped donors, approximately 81% were placed in the genetic ancestry cluster associated with self-reported Caucasian donors. The study was designed to test whether signatures of past pathogen exposure could be identified by cataloging public T cell receptors. Donor age, sex, ethnicity and CMV serostatus were collected together with the repertoire data. Besides the first cohort of roughly 700 subjects, a separate validation cohort made up of over a hundred different subjects was used. To study patterns of TCR occurrence, a later analysis re-analyzed previously published TCR beta repertoires from hundreds of donors and added high-resolution HLA genotyping.

According to the germline V gene, CDR1 reads SGHTA and CDR2 reads FQGNSA. V is reduced by 3 bases and J by 10 bases, leaving a spacing of 15 bases between them. From the cysteine through the phenylalanine, the CDR3 covers 13 amino acids. Of all the DNA, just the CDR3 is kept, 39 bases in frame from base 1. The research as a whole found: In vitro tests confirmed that a few of the cytomegalovirus-associated TCR beta chains recognize cytomegalovirus antigens. Because some donors lacked HLA typing at each locus, the association tests relied only on the typed subset. Specific HLA alleles were associated with 16,951 TCR beta sequences at a false discovery rate of 0.05 in a later analysis. Strong co-occurrence of HLA alleles, especially DR and DQ, made assigning TCR associations to individual alleles difficult. According to a later genetic analysis, donors in an Asian-associated ancestry cluster had fewer N-insertions in productive TCRs than the roughly 700-donor mean. A later analysis found that TCR association rates varied across HLA loci, with DRB1 alleles showing the most associated TCRs and HLA-C alleles the fewest. In a later analysis, several top co-occurrence clusters were reported to appear linked to parvovirus B19, influenza, CMV and Epstein-Barr virus. In a later analysis, most CMV-associated TCR beta chains were found to appear HLA-restricted, with HLA associations seemingly driven largely by CMV exposure. An association between a missense DCLRE1C variant and V-gene and J-gene trimming of TCR beta chains was found in a later genetic analysis and replicated in an independent cohort. CMV serostatus was the only immune exposure information available for the cohort. The 87-base-pair reads could not distinguish some IMGT-functional V segments, including TRBV6-2 and TRBV6-3, so those segments were excluded. Cytomegalovirus status was reported to be diagnosed by the classifier with high specificity and sensitivity in both the original and validation cohorts. Compared with equally common non-associated chains, HLA-associated TCR beta chains in a later analysis were more clonally expanded and had lower generation probabilities. An earlier analysis of around 500 of the donors showed that most TCR beta V segments appeared in productive rearrangements either about 87% or about 30% of the time, which broadly matched IMGT annotations. A total of about 180 TCR beta chains were listed by the study as associated with cytomegalovirus. It was suggested by the authors that the approach could potentially be generalized to other disease states and immunological phenotypes. Linkage disequilibrium might explain the correlated functional status among segregating V segments, but an unknown experimental factor could not be ruled out. A cluster of highly shared sequence variants was judged likely to be a technical artifact of the sequencing pipeline. A further reported finding was that TCR beta sequences accurately predicted the HLA-A and HLA-B alleles for most subjects in the first cohort. The cohort was sequenced for TCR beta chains only, and without alpha or paired-chain data the features that could be detected were limited. Roughly 15 rarely observed V segments, including chromosome 9 orphons, were excluded from the earlier analysis of some 590 of the donors because counts were too low. Most TCR sequences were observed very rarely across donors, whereas some public TCRs were present in many individuals. Roughly uniform sequencing depth across donors was assumed in presence/absence analyses, although this assumption may not hold.

The cohort comprised more than 550 healthy bone marrow donors. All cohort members were sampled while nominally healthy, although unrecorded immune exposures were likely present. The donor tested CMV seronegative, placing the donor among the 350 or so seronegative members of the cohort. A peripheral blood sample was collected from each donor, and TCR beta sequencing was performed on peripheral blood mononuclear cells. Genomic DNA extraction from the blood cell samples was performed with the Qiagen DNeasy Blood Extraction Kit. Libraries were constructed by the immunoSEQ multiplex PCR assay. A mixture of 60 forward primers for TCR Vbeta segments and 13 reverse primers for TCR Jbeta segments was used in the multiplex PCR. The CDR3 region of rearranged TCR beta genes was amplified from genomic DNA with a multiplex PCR assay. On the Illumina HiSeq System, the amplified TCR beta libraries were sequenced as 87-base-pair reads. The original pipeline was this. In a later analysis, some 80 million unique TCR beta chains were counted across the 650 to 750 repertoires, and roughly 11 million of these chains were shared by at least two donors. To remove PCR and sequencing errors, raw reads were error-corrected and collapsed into unique sequences using a nearest-neighbor algorithm that merged closely related sequences. To assign V, D and J gene segments, CDR3 sequences were aligned to IMGT reference sequences. For a sequence to be retained, a match of at least six nucleotides was required to both a V gene segment and a J gene segment. Rearrangements were classified as productive when the CDR3 lacked stop codons and remained in frame with V and J, and all other rearrangements were classified as non-productive. CDR3 was defined by IMGT convention, running from the second conserved V-encoded cysteine to the conserved J-encoded phenylalanine. The earlier analysis of roughly 590 of the donors excluded sequences that lacked an unambiguous match to a single V gene segment. An earlier analysis of several hundred of the donors classified V segments as functional when productive rearrangements were above 56.7% and as segregating when the standard deviation between donors was above 5%. A statistical classification framework was built for diagnosing cytomegalovirus status from the catalog of TCR beta chain sequences. A later analysis assigned V and J genes by comparing TCR nucleotide sequences with IMGT/GENE-DB human TR gene sequences. Using the TCRdist pipeline, a later analysis assigned CDR3 sequences along with most-parsimonious VDJ recombination scenarios. In a later analysis, each TCR beta chain was defined by its CDR3 amino acid sequence together with its V-gene family, and reads lacking a unique V-gene family were excluded. In a later analysis, approximately 640 highly shared, low-generation-probability nucleotide sequences were removed to address suspected cross-contamination and a sequencing artifact. In a later analysis, a clonal expansion index was calculated for each public chain from normalized within-repertoire ranks of inferred template counts. In a later analysis, generation probabilities were computed using a VDJ recombination model fitted to out-of-frame rearrangements, and the results were checked against IGoR. In a later analysis, TCR-TCR, TCR-HLA and TCR-CMV co-occurrence was scored with hypergeometric tests, and a repertoire-size bias correction was applied to TCR pairs. False discovery rates were estimated in a later analysis by permuting HLA or CMV assignments 20 times. In a later analysis, co-occurring TCRs were grouped using DBSCAN, with TCRdist sequence similarity added in when clustering inside HLA-allele-positive subsets. Repertoires with fewer than 30,000 or more than 120,000 public chains were left out of co-occurrence clustering, as were five repertoires with anomalous nucleotide sharing. TCRdb obtained this table from immuneACCESS and retained in-frame rearrangements with V and J assigned. These tables miss some clones; where compared with another copy, unresolved V genes account for less than half of the shortfall, and the remainder is unexplained. That table furnishes V, J and clone size, whereas the DNA furnished D and trimming. The sample has 95,000 to 150,000 clones on record, around 80% of them singletons. Of the sample, around 3.6% is held by the ten largest clones.

Comment on this clone: Its antigen remains undetermined. No quality values exist for individual bases; no much larger clone is one base distant.

The sequence came from a man aged 25 to 45 in good health and CMV-seronegative. Sequencing input: PBMCs. The chain joins TRBV7-2 to TRBJ1-1, with TRBD1 as a weak D call on 5 bases. The nucleotide sequence reads TGTGCCAGCAGCTTGACGCGGGGCTCCGGAGCTTTCTTT. This yields the protein CASSLTRGSGAFF.